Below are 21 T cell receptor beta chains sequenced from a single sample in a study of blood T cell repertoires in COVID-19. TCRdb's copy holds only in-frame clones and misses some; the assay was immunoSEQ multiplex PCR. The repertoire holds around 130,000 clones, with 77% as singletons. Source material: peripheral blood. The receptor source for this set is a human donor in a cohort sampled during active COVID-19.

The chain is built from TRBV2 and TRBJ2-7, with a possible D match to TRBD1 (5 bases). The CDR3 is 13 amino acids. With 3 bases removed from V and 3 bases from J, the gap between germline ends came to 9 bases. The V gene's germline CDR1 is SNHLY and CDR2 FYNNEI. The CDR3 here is CASSEGRVYEQYF. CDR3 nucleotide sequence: TGTGCCAGCAGTGAGGGCAGGGTCTACGAGCAGTACTTC.

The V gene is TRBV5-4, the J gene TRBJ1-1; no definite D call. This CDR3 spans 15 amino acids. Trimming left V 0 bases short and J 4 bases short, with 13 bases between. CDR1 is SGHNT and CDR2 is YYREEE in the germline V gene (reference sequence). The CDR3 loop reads CASSLDVGEGTEAFF. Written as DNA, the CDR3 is TGTGCCAGCAGCTTGGATGTAGGAGAAGGCACTGAAGCTTTCTTT.

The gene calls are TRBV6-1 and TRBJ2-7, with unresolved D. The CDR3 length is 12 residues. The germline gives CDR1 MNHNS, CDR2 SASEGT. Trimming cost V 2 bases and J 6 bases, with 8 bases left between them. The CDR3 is CASSEYGVEQYF. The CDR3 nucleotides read TGTGCCAGCAGTGAATATGGAGTCGAGCAGTACTTC.

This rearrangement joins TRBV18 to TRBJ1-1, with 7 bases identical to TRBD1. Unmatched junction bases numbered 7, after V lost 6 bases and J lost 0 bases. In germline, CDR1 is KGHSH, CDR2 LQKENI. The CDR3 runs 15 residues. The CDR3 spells CASSPRTGMNTEAFF. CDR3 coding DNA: TGTGCCAGCTCCCCTAGGACAGGCATGAACACTGAAGCTTTCTTT.

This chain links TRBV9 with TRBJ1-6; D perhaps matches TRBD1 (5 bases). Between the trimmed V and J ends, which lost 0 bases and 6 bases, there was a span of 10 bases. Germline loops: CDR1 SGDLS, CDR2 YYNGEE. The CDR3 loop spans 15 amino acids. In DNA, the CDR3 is TGTGCCAGCAGCGTAGAGCCGACAGTTAATTCACCCCTCCACTTT. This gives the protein CASSVEPTVNSPLHF. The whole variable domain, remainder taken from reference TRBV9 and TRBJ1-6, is DSGVTQTPKHLITATGQRVTLRCSPRSGDLSVYWYQQSLDQGLQFLIQYYNGEERAKGNILERFSAQQFPDLHSELNLSSLELGDSALYFCASSVEPTVNSPLHFGNGTRLTVT.

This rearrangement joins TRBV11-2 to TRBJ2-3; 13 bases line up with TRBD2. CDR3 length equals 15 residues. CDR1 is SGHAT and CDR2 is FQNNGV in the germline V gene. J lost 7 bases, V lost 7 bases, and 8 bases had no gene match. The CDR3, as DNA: TGTGCCAGCATCCACGGACTAGCGGGAGTGTATACGCAGTATTTT. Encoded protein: CASIHGLAGVYTQYF.

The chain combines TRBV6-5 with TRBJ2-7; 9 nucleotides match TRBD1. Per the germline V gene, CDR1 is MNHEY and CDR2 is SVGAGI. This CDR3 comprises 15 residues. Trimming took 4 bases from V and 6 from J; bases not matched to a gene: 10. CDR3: CASSSLKQGAGEQYF. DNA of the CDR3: TGTGCCAGCAGTTCTCTAAAACAGGGGGCGGGCGAGCAGTACTTC.

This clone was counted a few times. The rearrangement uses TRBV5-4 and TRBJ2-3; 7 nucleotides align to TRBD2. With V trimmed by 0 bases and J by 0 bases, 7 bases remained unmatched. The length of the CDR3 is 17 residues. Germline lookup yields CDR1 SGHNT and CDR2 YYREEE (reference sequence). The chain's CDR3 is CASSLEPSGDSTDTQYF. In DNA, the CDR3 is TGTGCCAGCAGCTTGGAGCCTAGCGGAGATAGCACAGATACGCAGTATTTT.

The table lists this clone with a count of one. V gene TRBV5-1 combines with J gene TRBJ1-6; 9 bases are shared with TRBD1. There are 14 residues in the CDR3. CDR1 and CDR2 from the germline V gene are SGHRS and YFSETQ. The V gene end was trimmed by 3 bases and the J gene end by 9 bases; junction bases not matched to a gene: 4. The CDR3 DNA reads TGCGCCAGCAGCTGGACAGGGGTCGGTTCACCCCTCCACTTT. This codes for CASSWTGVGSPLHF.

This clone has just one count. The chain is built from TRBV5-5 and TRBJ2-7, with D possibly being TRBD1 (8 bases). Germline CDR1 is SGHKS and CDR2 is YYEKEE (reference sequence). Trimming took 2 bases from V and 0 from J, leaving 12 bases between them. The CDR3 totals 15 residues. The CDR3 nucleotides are TGTGCCAGCAGCTTCACAGGGGGGGACTCCTACGAGCAGTACTTC. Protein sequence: CASSFTGGDSYEQYF.

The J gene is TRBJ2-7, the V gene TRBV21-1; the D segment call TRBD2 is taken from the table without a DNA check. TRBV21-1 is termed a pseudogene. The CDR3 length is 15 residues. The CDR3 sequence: CAKGLAGGNGYEQYF. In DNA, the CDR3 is TGTGCCAAGGGACTAGCGGGAGGAAATGGCTACGAGCAGTACTTC.

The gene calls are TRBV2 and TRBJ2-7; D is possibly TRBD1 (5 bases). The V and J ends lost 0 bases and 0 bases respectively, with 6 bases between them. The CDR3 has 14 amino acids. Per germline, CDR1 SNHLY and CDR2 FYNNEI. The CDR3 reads CASSEAGHSYEQYF. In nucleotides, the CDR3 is TGTGCCAGCAGTGAAGCGGGGCACTCCTACGAGCAGTACTTC. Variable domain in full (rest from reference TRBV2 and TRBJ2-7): EPEVTQTPSHQVTQMGQEVILRCVPISNHLYFYWYRQILGQKVEFLVSFYNNEISEKSEIFDDQFSVERPDGSNFTLKIRSTKLEDSAMYFCASSEAGHSYEQYFGPGTRLTVT.

In nucleotides, the CDR3 is TGTGCCAGCAGTGTGACTAGCGGGTCAGATACGCAGTATTTT. Amino acids: CASSVTSGSDTQYF. The V and J genes are TRBV2 and TRBJ2-3; the match to TRBD2 covers 10 bases. CDR3 length: 14 amino acids. Looked up from germline, CDR1 is SNHLY and CDR2 is FYNNEI. With 4 bases clipped from V and 4 bases from J, the junction kept 2 bases outside the gene matches. Full variable domain (rest looked up from reference TRBV2 and TRBJ2-3): EPEVTQTPSHQVTQMGQEVILRCVPISNHLYFYWYRQILGQKVEFLVSFYNNEISEKSEIFDDQFSVERPDGSNFTLKIRSTKLEDSAMYFCASSVTSGSDTQYFGPGTRLTVL.

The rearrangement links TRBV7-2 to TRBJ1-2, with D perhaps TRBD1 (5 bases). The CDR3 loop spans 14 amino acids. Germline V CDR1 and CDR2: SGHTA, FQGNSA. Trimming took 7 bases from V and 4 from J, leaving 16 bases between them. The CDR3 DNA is TGTGCCAGCACCCCTGTAGGGGCGGCCTATGGCTACACCTTC. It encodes CASTPVGAAYGYTF.

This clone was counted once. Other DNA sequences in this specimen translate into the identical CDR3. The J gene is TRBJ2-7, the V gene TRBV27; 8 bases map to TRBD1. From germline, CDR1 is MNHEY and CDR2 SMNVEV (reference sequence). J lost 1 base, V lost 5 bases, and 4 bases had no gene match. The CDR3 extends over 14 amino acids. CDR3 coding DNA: TGTGCCAGCAGTCTCGACAGGGGATCCTACGAGCAGTACTTC. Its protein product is CASSLDRGSYEQYF.

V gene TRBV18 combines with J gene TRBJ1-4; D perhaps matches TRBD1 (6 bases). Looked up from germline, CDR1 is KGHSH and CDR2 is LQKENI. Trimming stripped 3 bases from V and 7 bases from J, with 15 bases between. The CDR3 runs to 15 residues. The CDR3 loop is CASSPQGQLGEKLFF. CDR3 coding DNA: TGTGCCAGCTCACCGCAAGGACAGTTAGGTGAAAAACTGTTTTTT.

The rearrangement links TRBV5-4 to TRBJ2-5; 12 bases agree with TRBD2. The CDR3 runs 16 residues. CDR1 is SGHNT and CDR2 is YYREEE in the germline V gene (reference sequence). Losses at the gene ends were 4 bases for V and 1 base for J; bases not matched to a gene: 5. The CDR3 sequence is CASSPGLAGPQETQYF. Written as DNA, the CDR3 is TGTGCCAGCAGCCCCGGACTAGCGGGGCCCCAAGAGACCCAGTACTTC.

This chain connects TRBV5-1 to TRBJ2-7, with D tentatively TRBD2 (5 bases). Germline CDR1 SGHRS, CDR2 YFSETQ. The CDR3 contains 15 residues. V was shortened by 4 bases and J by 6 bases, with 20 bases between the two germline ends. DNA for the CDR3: TGCGCCAGCAGCAATGGCCCGCGGGTAAACGGCGAGCAGTACTTC. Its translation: CASSNGPRVNGEQYF.

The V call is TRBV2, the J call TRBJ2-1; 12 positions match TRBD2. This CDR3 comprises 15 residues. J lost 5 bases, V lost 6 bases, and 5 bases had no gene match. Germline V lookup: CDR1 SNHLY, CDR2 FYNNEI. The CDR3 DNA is TGTGCCAGCAGCCGACTAGCGGGAGAGCACAATGAGCAGTTCTTC. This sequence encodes CASSRLAGEHNEQFF.

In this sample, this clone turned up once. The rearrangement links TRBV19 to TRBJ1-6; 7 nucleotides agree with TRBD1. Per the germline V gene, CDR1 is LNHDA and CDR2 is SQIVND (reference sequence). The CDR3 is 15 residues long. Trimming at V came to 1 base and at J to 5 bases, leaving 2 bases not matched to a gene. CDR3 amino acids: CASSIAQGNNSPLHF. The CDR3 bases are TGTGCCAGTAGTATAGCACAGGGGAATAATTCACCCCTCCACTTT.

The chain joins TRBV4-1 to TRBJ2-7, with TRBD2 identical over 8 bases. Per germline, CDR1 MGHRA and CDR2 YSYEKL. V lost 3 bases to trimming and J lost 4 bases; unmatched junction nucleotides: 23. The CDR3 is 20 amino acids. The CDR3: CASSHKIASGGARFDYEQYF. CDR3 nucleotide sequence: TGCGCCAGCAGCCACAAGATCGCCTCCGGGGGGGCGAGGTTCGATTACGAGCAGTACTTC.